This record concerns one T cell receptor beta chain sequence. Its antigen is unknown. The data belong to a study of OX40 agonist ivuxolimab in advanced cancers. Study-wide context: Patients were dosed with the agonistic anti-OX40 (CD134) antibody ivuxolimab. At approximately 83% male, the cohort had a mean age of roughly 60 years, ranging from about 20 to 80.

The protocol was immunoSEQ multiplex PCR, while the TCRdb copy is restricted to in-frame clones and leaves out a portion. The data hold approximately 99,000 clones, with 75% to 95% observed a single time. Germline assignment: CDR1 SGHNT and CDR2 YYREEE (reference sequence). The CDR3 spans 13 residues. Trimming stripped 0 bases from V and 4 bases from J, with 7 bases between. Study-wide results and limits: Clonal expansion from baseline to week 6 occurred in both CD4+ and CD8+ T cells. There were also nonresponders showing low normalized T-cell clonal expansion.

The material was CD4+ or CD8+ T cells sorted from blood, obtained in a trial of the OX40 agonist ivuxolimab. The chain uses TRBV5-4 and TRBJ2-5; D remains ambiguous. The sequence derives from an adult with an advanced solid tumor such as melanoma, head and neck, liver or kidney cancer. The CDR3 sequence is CASSLEVRETQYF. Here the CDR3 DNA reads TGTGCCAGCAGCTTGGAAGTCCGAGAGACCCAGTACTTC. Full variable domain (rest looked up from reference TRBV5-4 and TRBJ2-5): ETGVTQSPTHLIKTRGQQVTLRCSSQSGHNTVSWYQQALGQGPQFIFQYYREEENGRGNFPPRFSGLQFPNYSSELNVNALELDDSALYLCASSLEVRETQYFGPGTRLLVL.